The TCR beta chain described here comes from a study of shared clonotypes between healthy human individuals. Broader study findings: Against clonotypes common to all four donors, non-shared ones had lower generation probabilities. Naive subsets generally had larger estimated richness than memory subsets.

Profiled with immunoSEQ multiplex PCR; TCRdb holds only in-frame clones, not every one. The data show about 1 million clones, 70% to 80% seen once. In regard to this clone: Antigen: not known. This sample also contains other DNA sequences that code for the same CDR3.

Trimming stripped 1 base from V and 2 bases from J, with 5 bases between. The CDR3 runs 13 residues. Germline CDR1 reads KGHSH; CDR2 reads LQKENI. The gene calls are TRBV18 and TRBJ2-5; D remains ambiguous. The receptor was derived from a man aged 18 to 29 in good health. Sequencing used memory CD4+ T cells sorted from blood. Subset reported: CD45RA-negative fraction. Here the CDR3 reads CASSPRGQETQYF. The CDR3 DNA follows: TGTGCCAGCTCACCACGGGGTCAAGAGACCCAGTACTTC. The full variable domain, completed using reference TRBV18 and TRBJ2-5, is NAGVMQNPRHLVRRRGQEARLRCSPMKGHSHVYWYRQLPEEGLKFMVYLQKENIIDESGMPKERFSAEFPKEGPSILRIQQVVRGDSAAYFCASSPRGQETQYFGPGTRLLVL.